The 10 T cell receptor beta chains given below trace back to one sample, sequenced in a study of blood T cell repertoires in COVID-19 (dated by TCRdb to the early 2020s). The receptor library was made with the immunoSEQ multiplex PCR assay. Sourced from immuneACCESS, this table was stored by TCRdb with only in-frame sequences that have V and J called. A share of the clones is absent; for the studies checked, an unresolved V gene accounts for under half, and the remainder has no known explanation. The sample table records 150,000 to 200,000 clones; approximately 84% of these occur just once. Clones ranked in the top ten supply under 8.5% of the sample. The sequencing input was peripheral blood. All receptors derive from a human donor in a cohort sampled during active COVID-19.

The chain recombines TRBV2 with TRBJ2-1; 12 nucleotides agree with TRBD1. J gave up 7 bases and V 1 base, and 5 bases lay outside the gene matches. The CDR3 loop spans 16 amino acids. Germline lookup yields CDR1 SNHLY and CDR2 FYNNEI. CDR3 sequence (DNA): TGTGCCAGCAGTGAAGGGGACAGGGGGCGCGGTAATGAGCAGTTCTTC. Translated: CASSEGDRGRGNEQFF.

The V call is TRBV9, the J call TRBJ2-7; D unresolved. V lost 0 bases, J lost 0 bases, and 10 bases lay in between. Germline CDR1 is SGDLS and CDR2 is YYNGEE. There are 15 residues in the CDR3. CDR3 coding DNA: TGTGCCAGCAGCGTAGGAGGAGCGAGCTCCTACGAGCAGTACTTC. Translating gives CASSVGGASSYEQYF.

This chain uses TRBV19 with TRBJ2-3; weak D call: TRBD1 (6 bases). The length of the CDR3 is 14 residues. Germline V gives CDR1 LNHDA, CDR2 SQIVND (reference sequence). The V and J ends lost 4 bases and 0 bases respectively, with 8 bases between them. The CDR3 DNA reads TGTGCCAGTAGTAGGACAGCTAGCACAGATACGCAGTATTTT. It codes for CASSRTASTDTQYF. Complete variable domain (other parts from reference TRBV19 and TRBJ2-3): DGGITQSPKYLFRKEGQNVTLSCEQNLNHDAMYWYRQDPGQGLRLIYYSQIVNDFQKGDIAEGYSVSREKKESFPLTVTSAQKNPTAFYLCASSRTASTDTQYFGPGTRLTVL.

The CDR3 bases are TGTGCCAGCAGCGTAGTAAGGGCGGGGGGTTACAATGAGCAGTTCTTC. The encoded protein is CASSVVRAGGYNEQFF. This chain joins TRBV9 and TRBJ2-1; 8 bases are a match to TRBD2. This CDR3 comprises 16 residues. V was clipped by 0 bases and J by 4 bases; unmatched bases: 6. Germline-derived CDR1 and CDR2 are SGDLS and YYNGEE.

This rearrangement joins TRBV28 to TRBJ1-6; possible D gene TRBD1, 5 bases. The CDR3 sequence is 14 residues long. Per the germline V gene, CDR1 is MDHEN and CDR2 is SYDVKM. Between the trimmed V and J ends, which lost 8 bases and 4 bases, there was a span of 12 bases. As DNA, the CDR3 is TGTGCCAGCGGGTTGGGGCGGTATAATTCACCCCTCCACTTT. Translation gives CASGLGRYNSPLHF.

The chain recombines TRBV19 with TRBJ1-4; 7 positions agree with TRBD1. This CDR3 has 17 amino acids. The V and J ends lost 5 bases and 0 bases, in that order; junction bases with no gene match: 9. The germline V gene encodes CDR1 LNHDA and CDR2 SQIVND (reference sequence). The CDR3 DNA is TGTGCCAGTAGTGCCTCAGGACAGGTAACAACTAATGAAAAACTGTTTTTT. Its protein is CASSASGQVTTNEKLFF.

The V call is TRBV6-1, the J call TRBJ1-2, with 7 bases that match TRBD1. CDR1 and CDR2 from the germline V gene are MNHNS and SASEGT. This CDR3 has 13 amino acids. Germline trimming cut 3 bases from V and 7 bases from J; bases unmatched to any gene: 5. The CDR3 region has the DNA TGTGCCAGCAGTGACACAGGGGAGTTTGGCTACACCTTC. Translation gives CASSDTGEFGYTF.

The chain links TRBV5-1 to TRBJ2-5; the D gene is possibly TRBD1 (6 bases). Germline-derived CDR1 and CDR2 are SGHRS and YFSETQ. CDR3 length equals 14 residues. V shed 1 base and J shed 2 bases, with 9 bases lying between them. In DNA form, the CDR3 reads TGCGCCAGCAGCTTGACAGGGCCTCAAGAGACCCAGTACTTC. Its translation: CASSLTGPQETQYF. The variable domain in full, with the rest retrieved from reference TRBV5-1 and TRBJ2-5, is KAGVTQTPRYLIKTRGQQVTLSCSPISGHRSVSWYQQTPGQGLQFLFEYFSETQRNKGNFPGRFSGRQFSNSRSEMNVSTLELGDSALYLCASSLTGPQETQYFGPGTRLLVL.

The chain employs TRBV25-1 and TRBJ2-5, with TRBD1 matching 8 bases. CDR1 is MGHDK, CDR2 SYGVNS, per germline. After removal of 5 bases from V and 2 bases from J, the junction contained 7 bases not matched to a gene. The CDR3 runs to 15 residues. CDR3 residues: CASSPVNRGQETQYF. The CDR3 nucleotides read TGTGCCAGCAGTCCCGTGAACAGGGGGCAAGAGACCCAGTACTTC. The full variable domain, its missing parts supplied by reference TRBV25-1 and TRBJ2-5, is EADIYQTPRYLVIGTGKKITLECSQTMGHDKMYWYQQDPGMELHLIHYSYGVNSTEKGDLSSESTVSRIRTEHFPLTLESARPSHTSQYLCASSPVNRGQETQYFGPGTRLLVL.

This chain's CDR3 is CASSDPRASYEQYF. CDR3 sequence (DNA): TGTGCCAGCAGTGACCCCAGGGCTTCCTACGAGCAGTACTTC. The genes are TRBV2 and TRBJ2-7; a possible D gene is TRBD1 (5 bases). The V end was cut by 3 bases, the J end by 1 base, with 10 bases between. The CDR3 spans 14 residues. The germline CDR1 and CDR2 sequences are SNHLY and FYNNEI. The full variable domain, with the rest looked up from reference TRBV2 and TRBJ2-7, is EPEVTQTPSHQVTQMGQEVILRCVPISNHLYFYWYRQILGQKVEFLVSFYNNEISEKSEIFDDQFSVERPDGSNFTLKIRSTKLEDSAMYFCASSDPRASYEQYFGPGTRLTVT.